Presented here are 24 T cell receptor beta chains from one specimen sequenced in a study of T cell changes during pregnancy in multiple sclerosis. Sequenced by immunoSEQ multiplex PCR; TCRdb stores in-frame clones only, minus some. The sample lists tens of thousands of clones; approximately 91% were seen once. Sequenced here: peripheral blood, sampled in the second trimester of pregnancy. These TCRs come from a female donor in good health, enrolled as a control in a pregnancy study.

The chain uses TRBV30 and TRBJ2-3; 13 nucleotides line up with TRBD2. CDR3 length equals 17 residues. V lost 2 bases to trimming and J lost 6 bases; unmatched junction nucleotides: 11. Germline V gene data show CDR1 as GTSNPN and CDR2 as SVGIG (reference sequence). The CDR3 region has the DNA TGTGCCTGGAGTCCAAAGGGAGCACTAGCGGGAGGGGATACGCAGTATTTT. Protein sequence: CAWSPKGALAGGDTQYF.

In its sample, this clone was seen once. V and J are TRBV19 and TRBJ2-1; D unclear. The V end lost 7 bases, the J end lost 4 bases, and 11 bases lay between the germline ends. This CDR3 contains 13 residues. CDR1 LNHDA and CDR2 SQIVND come from the germline V gene (reference sequence). CDR3 DNA: TGTGCCAGTACCTCTCAGGTTTACAATGAGCAGTTCTTC. This encodes CASTSQVYNEQFF.

The genes are TRBV5-1 and TRBJ2-7; 7 bases line up with TRBD1. The ends lost 6 bases at V and 4 bases at J; junction bases unmatched: 16. Germline CDR1 and CDR2: SGHRS and YFSETQ. The CDR3 loop spans 16 amino acids. The CDR3 region is CASNQGTATASYEQYF. The CDR3 nucleotides read TGCGCCAGCAACCAAGGGACAGCGACCGCCAGTTACGAGCAGTACTTC.

The chain employs TRBV7-2 and TRBJ1-2; 9 nucleotides line up with TRBD1. Per the germline V gene, CDR1 is SGHTA and CDR2 is FQGNSA. The CDR3 is 15 residues long. Unmatched junction bases numbered 8, after V lost 5 bases and J lost 4 bases. The CDR3 sequence is CASSQGQGVLYGYTF. The DNA for the CDR3 is TGTGCCAGCAGCCAGGGACAGGGTGTTCTCTATGGCTACACCTTC.

J is TRBJ2-7 and V is TRBV27; D may be TRBD2 (6 bases). CDR1 MNHEY and CDR2 SMNVEV come from the germline V gene (reference sequence). This CDR3 has 13 amino acids. Trimming stripped 3 bases from V and 2 bases from J, with 8 bases between. This CDR3 is CASSFGRAYEQYF. The CDR3 bases are TGTGCCAGCAGTTTCGGGAGAGCCTACGAGCAGTACTTC.

The chain combines TRBV4-1 with TRBJ2-3, with 8 bases identical to TRBD2. Germline assignment: CDR1 MGHRA and CDR2 YSYEKL. The CDR3 covers 14 residues. The trim removed 5 bases at V and 2 bases at J, leaving 3 bases unmatched. CDR3 region: CASSYSGTTDTQYF. In DNA, the CDR3 is TGCGCCAGCAGCTATAGCGGGACCACAGATACGCAGTATTTT.

The CDR3 region has the DNA TGTGCCAGCAGTGAAGGACAGGGCCACCAAGAGACCCAGTACTTC. Translating it yields CASSEGQGHQETQYF. The chain recombines TRBV6-1 with TRBJ2-5; 7 bases map to TRBD1. This CDR3 spans 15 amino acids. Germline lookup yields CDR1 MNHNS and CDR2 SASEGT. The V and J ends lost 1 base and 0 bases, in that order; junction bases with no gene match: 2.

The CDR3 nucleotides read TGTGCCAGCAGCCCCGGACTAGCGTTGGGCGAGCAGTACTTC. Protein product: CASSPGLALGEQYF. This rearrangement joins TRBV5-4 to TRBJ2-7; TRBD2 agrees at 9 bases. With 4 bases clipped from V and 6 bases from J, the junction kept 8 bases outside the gene matches. The length of the CDR3 is 14 residues. The germline CDR1 and CDR2 sequences are SGHNT and YYREEE (reference sequence).

CDR3 bases: TGTGCCAGCAGCGGGGACAGGGGCCACACTGAAGCTTTCTTT. As protein: CASSGDRGHTEAFF. This chain links TRBV9 with TRBJ1-1, with 10 nucleotides matching TRBD1. The CDR3 covers 14 residues. Germline CDR1 and CDR2: SGDLS and YYNGEE. V lost 3 bases, J lost 3 bases, and 2 bases stayed unmatched.

The chain combines TRBV6-5 with TRBJ2-1; 10 positions agree with TRBD2. V gave up 0 bases and J gave up 6 bases; unmatched junction bases: 5. Germline V lookup: CDR1 MNHEY, CDR2 SVGAGI. The CDR3 is made up of 16 amino acids. The CDR3 loop reads CASSYSGAGGINEQFF. Written as DNA, the CDR3 is TGTGCCAGCAGTTACTCGGGAGCGGGAGGGATCAATGAGCAGTTCTTC.

V and J are TRBV5-6 and TRBJ1-1; TRBD1 might be the D (5 bases). The V end was cut by 0 bases, the J end by 3 bases, with 9 bases between. Germline V gene sequence: CDR1 SGHDT, CDR2 YYEEEE. The CDR3 loop spans 14 amino acids. This chain's CDR3 is CASSLDGAYTEAFF. DNA of the CDR3: TGTGCCAGCAGCTTGGATGGGGCGTACACTGAAGCTTTCTTT.

The V gene is TRBV12-5, the J gene TRBJ1-2, with D maybe TRBD1 (6 bases). Germline V CDR1 and CDR2: LGHNT, FRNRAP. The germline V and J ends were trimmed by 1 base and 0 bases, with 15 bases remaining between them. The CDR3 extends over 17 amino acids. CDR3: CASGLAPTGFANYGYTF. In DNA form, the CDR3 reads TGTGCTAGTGGTTTGGCCCCAACAGGGTTTGCTAACTATGGCTACACCTTC. Full variable domain (rest looked up from reference TRBV12-5 and TRBJ1-2): DARVTQTPRHKVTEMGQEVTMRCQPILGHNTVFWYRQTMMQGLELLAYFRNRAPLDDSGMPKDRFSAEMPDATLATLKIQPSEPRDSAVYFCASGLAPTGFANYGYTFGSGTRLTVV.

The chain is built from TRBV27 and TRBJ2-3; 12 positions agree with TRBD2. CDR1 and CDR2 (germline): MNHEY, SMNVEV (reference sequence). The CDR3 spans 15 residues. Losses at the gene ends were 8 bases for V and 5 bases for J; bases not matched to a gene: 8. The CDR3 nucleotides read TGTGCCAGCGGACCGACTAGCGGGAGCCGAGATACGCAGTATTTT. Its protein is CASGPTSGSRDTQYF.

The V and J genes are TRBV5-4 and TRBJ1-2; 7 bases match TRBD1. The CDR3 runs to 17 residues. V lost 0 bases to trimming and J lost 8 bases; unmatched junction nucleotides: 16. CDR1 and CDR2 (germline): SGHNT, YYREEE (reference sequence). This chain's CDR3 is CASSLGPNRVGGDGYTF. In DNA, the CDR3 is TGTGCCAGCAGCTTGGGCCCGAATAGGGTAGGGGGCGACGGCTACACCTTC.

The chain recombines TRBV9 with TRBJ2-7, with 9 positions matching TRBD1. V lost 2 bases and J lost 4; bases outside the gene matches: 4. Germline lookup yields CDR1 SGDLS and CDR2 YYNGEE. The length of the CDR3 is 14 residues. CDR3 amino acids: CASSVGQGPYEQYF. In DNA form, the CDR3 reads TGTGCCAGCAGCGTGGGACAGGGCCCTTACGAGCAGTACTTC.

This sequence joins TRBV30 and TRBJ1-2, with D possibly being TRBD1 (6 bases). The germline CDR1 and CDR2 sequences are GTSNPN and SVGIG (reference sequence). There are 14 residues in the CDR3. The V end lost 1 base, the J end lost 3 bases, and 12 bases lay between the germline ends. In DNA form, the CDR3 reads TGTGCCTGGAGTGAAGGGGCAGGGGACTATGGCTACACCTTC. Translated, it gives CAWSEGAGDYGYTF. Using reference TRBV30 and TRBJ1-2 for the parts outside the CDR3, the full variable domain is SQTIHQWPATLVQPVGSPLSLECTVEGTSNPNLYWYRQAAGRGLQLLFYSVGIGQISSEVPQNLSASRPQDRQFILSSKKLLLSDSGFYLCAWSEGAGDYGYTFGSGTRLTVV.

The chain carries TRBV4-1 and TRBJ1-3; 7 bases fit TRBD1. From germline, CDR1 is MGHRA and CDR2 YSYEKL. The V and J ends lost 6 bases and 0 bases, in that order; junction bases with no gene match: 11. The CDR3 contains 17 residues. The CDR3 DNA follows: TGCGCCAGCAGTCGAATTAGACAGGGATACTCTGGAAACACCATATATTTT. Translating gives CASSRIRQGYSGNTIYF.

The V call is TRBV11-3, the J call TRBJ1-1; tentative D call: TRBD1 (6 bases). Germline CDR1 is SGHNT and CDR2 is YENEEA. Deletions cut 8 bases from V and 0 bases from J, with 13 bases between. The CDR3 loop spans 14 amino acids. The CDR3 nucleotides are TGTGCCAGCCCTTCGACAGGCTTGAACACTGAAGCTTTCTTT. This translates into CASPSTGLNTEAFF.

The J gene is TRBJ1-2, the V gene TRBV30, with D possibly being TRBD1 (6 bases). The germline gives CDR1 GTSNPN, CDR2 SVGIG (reference sequence). V dropped 3 bases and J dropped 11 bases, with 13 bases sitting between them. The CDR3 totals 11 residues. The CDR3 here is CAWSGGQRYTF. CDR3 nucleotide sequence: TGTGCCTGGAGCGGCGGACAGAGGTACACCTTC.

CDR3 bases: TGTGCCAGCCTAGGGGGGCTAGCGGGGGCTCGGGAGACCCAGTACTTC. Protein sequence: CASLGGLAGARETQYF. V usage is TRBV2 and J usage is TRBJ2-5, with 10 bases that match TRBD2. V trimming: 8 bases; J trimming: 5 bases; junction bases outside the gene matches: 14. Germline CDR1 is SNHLY and CDR2 is FYNNEI. This CDR3 comprises 16 residues.

The gene calls are TRBV11-2 and TRBJ2-1, with 8 bases that match TRBD2. The CDR3 has 16 residues. The trim removed 2 bases at V and 5 bases at J, leaving 8 bases unmatched. Germline V gene lookup returns CDR1 SGHAT and CDR2 FQNNGV. CDR3 amino acids: CASSLRLAMGHNEQFF. CDR3 in DNA: TGTGCCAGCAGCTTAAGACTAGCGATGGGACACAATGAGCAGTTCTTC.

This clone was recorded once. V and J are TRBV18 and TRBJ2-1; 13 bases are shared with TRBD2. The CDR3 contains 20 residues. The V segment lost 3 bases and the J segment 5 bases; nucleotides outside the gene matches: 16. Germline loops: CDR1 KGHSH, CDR2 LQKENI. The CDR3, as DNA: TGTGCCAGCTCACCTGCACCCCGGACTAGCGGGAGATCCTTCGACAATGAGCAGTTCTTC. It translates to CASSPAPRTSGRSFDNEQFF.

The chain links TRBV7-2 to TRBJ2-7; D is possibly TRBD1 (7 bases). Per germline, CDR1 SGHTA and CDR2 FQGNSA. The germline V and J ends were trimmed by 5 bases and 2 bases, with 13 bases remaining between them. The CDR3 has 14 residues. CDR3 nucleotide sequence: TGTGCCAGCAGCAGGGCGGGACAGACCTACGAGCAGTACTTC. It is translated as CASSRAGQTYEQYF.

CDR3 region: CASSYRAGSGNTIYF. In DNA, the CDR3 is TGTGCCAGCAGCTACAGGGCAGGGTCTGGAAACACCATATATTTT. The chain combines TRBV7-2 with TRBJ1-3; tentatively, D is TRBD1 (6 bases). V lost 4 bases and J 1 base, leaving 11 bases between the germline ends. The CDR3 is 15 amino acids. Germline loops: CDR1 SGHTA, CDR2 FQGNSA.